Described below is a single T cell receptor (beta chain) sequence and its context. What antigen it recognizes has not been identified. Base qualities were left out, and no much larger clone turns up one base away. TCRbeta CDR3 regions were amplified from genomic DNA using the immunoSEQ Assay, a bias-controlled multiplex PCR. As for the original processing: Within the assay, amplification of reference gene primers was used to estimate how many nucleated cells each sample contained. To quantify the absolute abundance of each unique TCRbeta CDR3 rearrangement, sequence reads were collapsed and filtered. For each sample, productive Simpson clonality was calculated by taking the square root of Simpson's diversity index across productive rearrangements. The source is immuneACCESS, and TCRdb retained only in-frame sequences with V and J called. Part of the clones is not carried over; for the studies checked, unresolved V genes explain less than half of this, and the remainder is unexplained. That table is the source of V, J and clone size, and D and trimming were worked out from the DNA. The table for this sample lists around 200,000 clones; around four fifths of them were counted only once. More than 14% of the sample goes to the ten largest clones.

The sample is drawn from a study of blood T cell repertoires in COVID-19 (dated by TCRdb to 2018 to 2020). Some background on the complete study: Samples covering the acute and convalescent phases of COVID-19 were provided by collaborators in the United States, Italy and Spain. The material from the prospective study consisted of cDNA or gDNA derived from T cells, B-cell-depleted T cells, or PBMCs. Deeply sampled blood TCRbeta repertoires from subjects exposed to, actively infected with, or recovered from COVID-19 were included in the dataset. The repertoires were made available in a free public database intended to serve as a resource for research on the immune response to SARS-CoV-2. Samples came from the ongoing ImmuneRACE study (first 160 participants) plus 1,254 subjects from 6 global collaborators. The sample metadata nearly always contained a de-identified subject ID, COVID-19 status, age in years and sex. HLA class I and class II types, where available, came from metadata supplied by the sample provider rather than from assay-based typing.

One collaborating source in Seattle enrolled patients during active infection and followed them longitudinally through the course of disease. The collaborating institutions used their own protocols to collect whole blood in K2EDTA tubes. For TCRbeta analysis, collaborators shipped samples in one of three forms: frozen whole blood, isolated PBMCs, or DNA extracted from either of those sample types. General conclusions and limits of the study: Clinical and demographic metadata were provided uncurated, with the amount varying by source and participant.

The sequenced sample consisted of peripheral blood. The source of this sequence is a woman in her 70s with COVID-19, enrolled during active disease.

The nucleotide sequence is TGTGCCAGCAGCGGACAGGGGCCGGGCAATCAGCCCCAGCATTTT. This gives the protein CASSGQGPGNQPQHF. Recombination connected TRBV7-4 to TRBJ1-5; TRBD1 lines up with 9 middle nucleotides. The CDR3 runs 15 residues from the cysteine to the phenylalanine. Of the read, only the CDR3 DNA is kept; its 45 bases are in frame from base 1. Ends trimmed: V by 5 bases, J by 2 bases; bases unmatched to a gene: 4. Per the germline V gene, SGHVT is the CDR1 and SQSDAQ is the CDR2.